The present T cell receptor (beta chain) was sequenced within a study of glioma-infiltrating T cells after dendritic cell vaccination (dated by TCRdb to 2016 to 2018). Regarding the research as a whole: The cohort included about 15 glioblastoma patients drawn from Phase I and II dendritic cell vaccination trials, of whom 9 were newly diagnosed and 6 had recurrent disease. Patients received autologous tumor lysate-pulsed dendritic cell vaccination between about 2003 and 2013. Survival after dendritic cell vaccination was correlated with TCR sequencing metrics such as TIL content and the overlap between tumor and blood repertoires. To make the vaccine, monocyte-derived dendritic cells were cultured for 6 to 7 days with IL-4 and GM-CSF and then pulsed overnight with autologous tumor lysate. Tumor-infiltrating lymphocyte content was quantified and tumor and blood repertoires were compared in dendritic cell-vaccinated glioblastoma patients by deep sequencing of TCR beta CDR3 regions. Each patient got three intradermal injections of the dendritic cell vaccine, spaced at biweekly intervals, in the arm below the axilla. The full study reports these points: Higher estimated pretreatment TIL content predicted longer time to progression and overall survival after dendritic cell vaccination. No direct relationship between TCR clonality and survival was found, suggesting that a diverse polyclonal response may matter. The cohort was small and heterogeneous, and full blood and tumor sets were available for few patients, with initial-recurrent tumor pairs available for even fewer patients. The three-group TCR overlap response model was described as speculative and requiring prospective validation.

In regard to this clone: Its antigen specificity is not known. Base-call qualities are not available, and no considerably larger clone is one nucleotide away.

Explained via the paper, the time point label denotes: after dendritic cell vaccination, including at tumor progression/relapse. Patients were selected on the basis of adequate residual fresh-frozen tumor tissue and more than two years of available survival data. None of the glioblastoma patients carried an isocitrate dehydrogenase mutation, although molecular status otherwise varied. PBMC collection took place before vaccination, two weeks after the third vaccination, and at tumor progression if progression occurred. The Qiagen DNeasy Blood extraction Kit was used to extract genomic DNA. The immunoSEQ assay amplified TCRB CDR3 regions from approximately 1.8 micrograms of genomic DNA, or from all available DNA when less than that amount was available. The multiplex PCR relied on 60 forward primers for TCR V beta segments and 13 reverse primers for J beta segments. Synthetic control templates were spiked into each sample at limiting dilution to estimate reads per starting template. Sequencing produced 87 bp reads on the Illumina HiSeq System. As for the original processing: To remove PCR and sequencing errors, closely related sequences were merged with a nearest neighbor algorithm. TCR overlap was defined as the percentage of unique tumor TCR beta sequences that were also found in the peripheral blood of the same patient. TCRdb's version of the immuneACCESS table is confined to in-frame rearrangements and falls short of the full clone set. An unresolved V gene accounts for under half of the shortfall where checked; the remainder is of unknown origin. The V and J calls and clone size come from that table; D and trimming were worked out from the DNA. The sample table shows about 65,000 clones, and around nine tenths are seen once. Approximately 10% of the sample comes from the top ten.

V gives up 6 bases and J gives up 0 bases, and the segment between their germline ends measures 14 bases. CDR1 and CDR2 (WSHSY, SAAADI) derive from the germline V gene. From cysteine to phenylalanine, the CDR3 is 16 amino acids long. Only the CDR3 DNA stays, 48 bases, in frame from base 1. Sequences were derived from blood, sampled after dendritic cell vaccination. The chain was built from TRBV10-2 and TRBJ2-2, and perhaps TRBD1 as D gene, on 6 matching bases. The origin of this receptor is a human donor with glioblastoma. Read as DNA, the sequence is TGCGCCAGCAGACTGAAACAGGGTCCGAACACCGGGGAGCTGTTTTTT. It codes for CASRLKQGPNTGELFF.